This TCR beta chain was recorded in a study of regulatory and conventional T cells in RAG deficiency. Assay used: immunoSEQ multiplex PCR; TCRdb lists only in-frame clones, some missing. The sample lists 20,000 to 25,000 clones; 95% to 96% were seen once. The sorted conventional CD4+ T cells were CD25-low and CD127-high, with genomic DNA sequenced. V lost 4 bases to trimming and J lost 4 bases; unmatched junction nucleotides: 5. The CDR3 is made up of 14 amino acids. Looked up from germline, CDR1 is KGHSH and CDR2 is LQKENI. This same sample was also taken into another study, of regulatory T cells. That source adds: Primers: 52 TRBV forward and 13 TRBJ reverse.

The V gene is TRBV18, the J gene TRBJ1-1; 8 bases are shared with TRBD1. This clonotype originated in a human donor in good health. Sequencing input: CD25- CD4+ T cells sorted from blood. This CDR3 reads CASSRDRGGTEAFF. The CDR3, as DNA: TGTGCCAGCTCACGCGACAGGGGAGGCACTGAAGCTTTCTTT. The full variable domain, in which reference TRBV18 and TRBJ1-1 provide the parts outside the CDR3, is NAGVMQNPRHLVRRRGQEARLRCSPMKGHSHVYWYRQLPEEGLKFMVYLQKENIIDESGMPKERFSAEFPKEGPSILRIQQVVRGDSAAYFCASSRDRGGTEAFFGQGTRLTVV.